The 24 T cell receptor beta chains below were found in one sample sequenced in a study of response to subunit inactivated influenza vaccine. Each CDR3 protein is one row after TCRdb ran MiXCR on the RT-PCR reads. The sample has 650,000 or so distinct CDR3 sequences; about 15% are singletons. The source was PBMCs from blood, collected around 15 days before vaccination. Receptor source: a man aged 50 to 59 who received an inactivated influenza vaccine.

A few counts support this clonotype. One base away lies a much larger clone, so this may be a sequencing read error. V and J are TRBV6-2 or TRBV6-3 and TRBJ2-3, with TRBD2 matching 9 bases. This CDR3 comprises 14 residues. Germline V CDR1 and CDR2: MNHEY, SVGEGT. After removal of 6 bases from V and 2 bases from J, the junction contained 3 bases not matched to a gene. The CDR3 DNA sequence: TGTGCCAGCAGGCTAGCGGGGATCACAGATACGCAGTATTTT. Protein product: CASRLAGITDTQYF.

The genes are TRBV7-3 and TRBJ2-3, with D possibly TRBD1 on 6 matching bases. The CDR3 has 16 amino acids. Germline assignment: CDR1 SGHTA and CDR2 FQGTGA. Trimming shortened V by 0 bases and J by 0 bases, and 10 bases separated the two germline ends. The CDR3 nucleotides are TGTGCCAGCAGCTTAACGGGGGCTCAAAGCACAGATACGCAGTATTTT. It specifies CASSLTGAQSTDTQYF.

This chain joins TRBV4-2 and TRBJ2-2; possibly TRBD1 for D (6 bases). Trimming removed 0 bases at V and 4 bases at J, with 9 bases between. Germline assignment: CDR1 LGHNA and CDR2 YNFKEQ. The CDR3 runs to 15 residues. CDR3 protein: CASSQEGARTGELFF. CDR3 nucleotides: TGTGCCAGCAGCCAAGAGGGGGCCCGCACCGGGGAGCTGTTTTTT.

V and J are TRBV30 and TRBJ2-1; TRBD1 aligns across 10 bases. The CDR3 runs 15 residues. Per germline, CDR1 GTSNPN and CDR2 SVGIG (reference sequence). Trimming removed 0 bases from V and 5 bases from J; junction bases left unmatched: 4. The CDR3 here is CAWSVPGTGDNEQFF. For the CDR3, the DNA is TGTGCCTGGAGTGTTCCCGGGACAGGGGACAATGAGCAGTTCTTC.

The DNA of the CDR3 is TGTGCCAGCAGCGTCTCCGGGACTGGGGCCAACGTCCTGACTTTC. The encoded protein is CASSVSGTGANVLTF. This chain joins TRBV9 and TRBJ2-6; a weak D match, TRBD2 (5 bases). There are 15 residues in the CDR3. Trimming removed 2 bases at V and 2 bases at J, with 8 bases between. The germline CDR1 and CDR2 sequences are SGDLS and YYNGEE. Complete variable domain (other parts from reference TRBV9 and TRBJ2-6): DSGVTQTPKHLITATGQRVTLRCSPRSGDLSVYWYQQSLDQGLQFLIQYYNGEERAKGNILERFSAQQFPDLHSELNLSSLELGDSALYFCASSVSGTGANVLTFGAGSRLTVL.

The chain has TRBV20-1 and TRBJ2-2, with 7 bases matching TRBD2. The V and J ends lost 3 bases and 6 bases, in that order; junction bases with no gene match: 10. Germline loops: CDR1 DFQATT, CDR2 SNEGSKA (reference sequence). The CDR3 contains 15 residues. The CDR3 is CSASLASGSPGELFF. The CDR3 DNA is TGCAGTGCTAGTCTGGCTAGCGGAAGCCCCGGGGAGCTGTTTTTT.

CDR3 nucleotide sequence: TGCAGCGTTGAAGTCCGACTAGCGGCGAACACCGGGGAGCTGTTTTTT. It specifies CSVEVRLAANTGELFF. The chain carries TRBV29-1 and TRBJ2-2; 9 bases align to TRBD2. The V segment lost 1 base and the J segment 0 bases; nucleotides outside the gene matches: 3. CDR1 and CDR2 (germline): SQVTM, ANQGSEA. The CDR3 covers 16 residues.

The chain joins TRBV6-2 or TRBV6-3 to TRBJ2-3, with 11 bases lining up with TRBD2. CDR3 length equals 16 residues. From germline, CDR1 is MNHEY and CDR2 SVGEGT. Trimming cost V 3 bases and J 2 bases; bases outside gene matches: 4. The CDR3 DNA sequence: TGTGCCAGCAGTTATGGGACTAGCGGAAACACAGATACGCAGTATTTT. As protein: CASSYGTSGNTDTQYF.

The J gene is TRBJ2-5, the V gene TRBV4-3; possibly TRBD1 for D (6 bases). The CDR3 consists of 14 residues. The V gene's germline CDR1 is LGHNA and CDR2 YSLEER. Trimming removed 2 bases from V and 4 bases from J, with 11 bases in between. The CDR3 nucleotides are TGCGCCAGCAGCCAATTACAGGGTGCAGAGACCCAGTACTTC. It codes for CASSQLQGAETQYF.

The rearrangement uses TRBV29-1 and TRBJ2-7, with D possibly being TRBD1 (5 bases). The CDR3 extends over 15 amino acids. Between the trimmed V and J ends, which lost 5 bases and 1 base, there was a span of 18 bases. Germline values: CDR1 SQVTM, CDR2 ANQGSEA. The CDR3 region is CSVKYPRATSYEQYF. CDR3 sequence (DNA): TGCAGCGTTAAGTATCCCAGGGCAACTTCCTACGAGCAGTACTTC.

As for this clonotype: The junction differs from germline at one of its ends, possibly a read error. V and J are TRBV6-4 and TRBJ2-7; 13 nucleotides align to TRBD2. Germline CDR1 is MRHNA and CDR2 is SNTAGT. CDR3 length: 18 residues. The CDR3 spells CASSNSGTSGKLGYEQYF. The CDR3 nucleotides are TGTGCCAGCAGTAACTCCGGGACTAGCGGGAAGCTTGGCTACGAGCAGTACTTC.

V gene TRBV12-3 or TRBV12-4 combines with J gene TRBJ2-4; either TRBD1 or TRBD2 may fit D (5 bases each). The CDR3 extends over 16 amino acids. Deletions cut 5 bases from V and 4 bases from J, with 18 bases between. As DNA, the CDR3 is TGTGCCAGCAGTCCGGGGACCGGCTCTGGGAAAAACATTCAGTACTTC. Amino acids: CASSPGTGSGKNIQYF.

This clonotype was counted between two and nine times. J is TRBJ2-3 and V is TRBV28; D is possibly TRBD1 or TRBD2 (6 bases each). This CDR3 has 17 residues. Germline CDR1 MDHEN, CDR2 SYDVKM. Trimming stripped 4 bases from V and 0 bases from J, with 17 bases between. CDR3 sequence (DNA): TGTGCCAGCAGTTACGGGGGCTGGGGGACTAGCACAGATACGCAGTATTTT. It translates to CASSYGGWGTSTDTQYF. Using reference TRBV28 and TRBJ2-3 for the parts outside the CDR3, the full variable domain is DVKVTQSSRYLVKRTGEKVFLECVQDMDHENMFWYRQDPGLGLRLIYFSYDVKMKEKGDIPEGYSVSREKKERFSLILESASTNQTSMYLCASSYGGWGTSTDTQYFGPGTRLTVL.

This clonotype was counted between two and nine times. The rearrangement uses TRBV20-1 and TRBJ2-4; the D gene is possibly TRBD2 (6 bases). This CDR3 region has 15 residues. V was shortened by 1 base and J by 0 bases, with 10 bases between the two germline ends. The germline gives CDR1 DFQATT, CDR2 SNEGSKA (reference sequence). CDR3 region: CSARATGVAKNIQYF. CDR3 DNA sequence: TGCAGTGCTAGAGCCACGGGGGTAGCCAAAAACATTCAGTACTTC.

This chain connects TRBV28 to TRBJ2-1; D is uncertain. The CDR3 is 12 residues long. Per germline, CDR1 MDHEN and CDR2 SYDVKM. Trimming stripped 3 bases from V and 10 bases from J, with 10 bases between. CDR3 coding DNA: TGTGCCAGCAGTTTCCCGGGTCGGGAGCAGTTCTTC. It specifies CASSFPGREQFF.

This clonotype was seen a few times. The V gene is TRBV5-1, the J gene TRBJ2-5; 10 nucleotides agree with TRBD1. The CDR3 length is 14 residues. In germline, CDR1 is SGHRS, CDR2 YFSETQ. The V gene end was trimmed by 4 bases and the J gene end by 2 bases; junction bases not matched to a gene: 2. The CDR3 spells CASSAGQGQETQYF. CDR3 in DNA: TGCGCCAGCAGCGCGGGACAGGGGCAAGAGACCCAGTACTTC.

A few counts support this clonotype. The rearrangement uses TRBV27 and TRBJ1-1; D is perhaps TRBD1 (6 bases). This CDR3 region has 13 residues. Germline V gene lookup returns CDR1 MNHEY and CDR2 SMNVEV (reference sequence). Trimming pared 0 bases from V and 8 bases from J, leaving 10 bases between. The CDR3 region has the DNA TGTGCCAGCAGTTTATCGAGGGGGAGAGAAGCTTTCTTT. This codes for CASSLSRGREAFF.

The CDR3 is CSARDQGLNTGELFF. The DNA for the CDR3 is TGCAGTGCTAGAGATCAGGGGCTGAACACCGGGGAGCTGTTTTTT. This sequence joins TRBV20-1 and TRBJ2-2; TRBD1 might be the D (6 bases). The V gene's germline CDR1 is DFQATT and CDR2 SNEGSKA (reference sequence). V gave up 0 bases and J gave up 1 base, with 9 bases separating them. The CDR3 is 15 residues long.

This chain uses TRBV6-5 with TRBJ1-1, with TRBD1 identical over 10 bases. Trimming removed 2 bases from V and 11 bases from J; junction bases left unmatched: 11. CDR3 length: 15 amino acids. Per the germline V gene, CDR1 is MNHEY and CDR2 is SVGAGI. This CDR3 reads CASSYATGTGVPAFF. CDR3 nucleotide sequence: TGTGCCAGCAGTTACGCCACCGGGACAGGGGTCCCTGCTTTCTTT.

This clonotype was detected a few times. The rearrangement links TRBV12-3 or TRBV12-4 to TRBJ1-1; possibly TRBD1 for D (6 bases). The CDR3 loop spans 13 amino acids. V lost 0 bases and J lost 8, with 10 bases in between. Here the CDR3 DNA reads TGTGCCAGCAGTTTAGCCGAGGGGGGAGAAGCTTTCTTT. Amino acid sequence: CASSLAEGGEAFF.

This clonotype was counted between two and nine times. The rearrangement uses TRBV6-1 and TRBJ1-1; D perhaps matches TRBD1 (6 bases). The CDR3 runs 14 residues. Germline CDR1 reads MNHNS; CDR2 reads SASEGT. V was pared by 8 bases and J by 5 bases, with 18 bases between. CDR3 coding DNA: TGTGCCAGCTCAAACGGGGGGGCCGTGACTGAAGCTTTCTTT. Its protein is CASSNGGAVTEAFF.

The V call is TRBV7-6, the J call TRBJ2-2; D gene uncertain. Trimming removed 1 base from V and 0 bases from J, with 9 bases in between. From germline, CDR1 is SGHVS and CDR2 FNYEAQ. There are 16 residues in the CDR3. The CDR3 nucleotides are TGTGCCAGCAGCTTAGAGTCACAGTCGAACACCGGGGAGCTGTTTTTT. Amino acids: CASSLESQSNTGELFF.

This clonotype was detected a few times. J is TRBJ2-2 and V is TRBV5-1, with 12 bases lining up with TRBD1. The CDR3 contains 18 residues. From germline, CDR1 is SGHRS and CDR2 YFSETQ. V lost 6 bases to trimming and J lost 4 bases; unmatched junction nucleotides: 13. The chain's CDR3 is CASTPQQWDRGRTGELFF. DNA of the CDR3: TGCGCCAGCACCCCCCAACAGTGGGACAGGGGGCGCACCGGGGAGCTGTTTTTT.

This clonotype was counted only a few times. The chain combines TRBV27 with TRBJ1-2; 10 bases are a match to TRBD1. The CDR3 runs to 14 residues. With V trimmed by 8 bases and J by 6 bases, 9 bases remained unmatched. Germline assignment: CDR1 MNHEY and CDR2 SMNVEV (reference sequence). The CDR3 loop is CASSIRGQGNGYTF. The CDR3 DNA sequence: TGTGCCAGCTCAATACGGGGACAGGGGAATGGCTACACCTTC.